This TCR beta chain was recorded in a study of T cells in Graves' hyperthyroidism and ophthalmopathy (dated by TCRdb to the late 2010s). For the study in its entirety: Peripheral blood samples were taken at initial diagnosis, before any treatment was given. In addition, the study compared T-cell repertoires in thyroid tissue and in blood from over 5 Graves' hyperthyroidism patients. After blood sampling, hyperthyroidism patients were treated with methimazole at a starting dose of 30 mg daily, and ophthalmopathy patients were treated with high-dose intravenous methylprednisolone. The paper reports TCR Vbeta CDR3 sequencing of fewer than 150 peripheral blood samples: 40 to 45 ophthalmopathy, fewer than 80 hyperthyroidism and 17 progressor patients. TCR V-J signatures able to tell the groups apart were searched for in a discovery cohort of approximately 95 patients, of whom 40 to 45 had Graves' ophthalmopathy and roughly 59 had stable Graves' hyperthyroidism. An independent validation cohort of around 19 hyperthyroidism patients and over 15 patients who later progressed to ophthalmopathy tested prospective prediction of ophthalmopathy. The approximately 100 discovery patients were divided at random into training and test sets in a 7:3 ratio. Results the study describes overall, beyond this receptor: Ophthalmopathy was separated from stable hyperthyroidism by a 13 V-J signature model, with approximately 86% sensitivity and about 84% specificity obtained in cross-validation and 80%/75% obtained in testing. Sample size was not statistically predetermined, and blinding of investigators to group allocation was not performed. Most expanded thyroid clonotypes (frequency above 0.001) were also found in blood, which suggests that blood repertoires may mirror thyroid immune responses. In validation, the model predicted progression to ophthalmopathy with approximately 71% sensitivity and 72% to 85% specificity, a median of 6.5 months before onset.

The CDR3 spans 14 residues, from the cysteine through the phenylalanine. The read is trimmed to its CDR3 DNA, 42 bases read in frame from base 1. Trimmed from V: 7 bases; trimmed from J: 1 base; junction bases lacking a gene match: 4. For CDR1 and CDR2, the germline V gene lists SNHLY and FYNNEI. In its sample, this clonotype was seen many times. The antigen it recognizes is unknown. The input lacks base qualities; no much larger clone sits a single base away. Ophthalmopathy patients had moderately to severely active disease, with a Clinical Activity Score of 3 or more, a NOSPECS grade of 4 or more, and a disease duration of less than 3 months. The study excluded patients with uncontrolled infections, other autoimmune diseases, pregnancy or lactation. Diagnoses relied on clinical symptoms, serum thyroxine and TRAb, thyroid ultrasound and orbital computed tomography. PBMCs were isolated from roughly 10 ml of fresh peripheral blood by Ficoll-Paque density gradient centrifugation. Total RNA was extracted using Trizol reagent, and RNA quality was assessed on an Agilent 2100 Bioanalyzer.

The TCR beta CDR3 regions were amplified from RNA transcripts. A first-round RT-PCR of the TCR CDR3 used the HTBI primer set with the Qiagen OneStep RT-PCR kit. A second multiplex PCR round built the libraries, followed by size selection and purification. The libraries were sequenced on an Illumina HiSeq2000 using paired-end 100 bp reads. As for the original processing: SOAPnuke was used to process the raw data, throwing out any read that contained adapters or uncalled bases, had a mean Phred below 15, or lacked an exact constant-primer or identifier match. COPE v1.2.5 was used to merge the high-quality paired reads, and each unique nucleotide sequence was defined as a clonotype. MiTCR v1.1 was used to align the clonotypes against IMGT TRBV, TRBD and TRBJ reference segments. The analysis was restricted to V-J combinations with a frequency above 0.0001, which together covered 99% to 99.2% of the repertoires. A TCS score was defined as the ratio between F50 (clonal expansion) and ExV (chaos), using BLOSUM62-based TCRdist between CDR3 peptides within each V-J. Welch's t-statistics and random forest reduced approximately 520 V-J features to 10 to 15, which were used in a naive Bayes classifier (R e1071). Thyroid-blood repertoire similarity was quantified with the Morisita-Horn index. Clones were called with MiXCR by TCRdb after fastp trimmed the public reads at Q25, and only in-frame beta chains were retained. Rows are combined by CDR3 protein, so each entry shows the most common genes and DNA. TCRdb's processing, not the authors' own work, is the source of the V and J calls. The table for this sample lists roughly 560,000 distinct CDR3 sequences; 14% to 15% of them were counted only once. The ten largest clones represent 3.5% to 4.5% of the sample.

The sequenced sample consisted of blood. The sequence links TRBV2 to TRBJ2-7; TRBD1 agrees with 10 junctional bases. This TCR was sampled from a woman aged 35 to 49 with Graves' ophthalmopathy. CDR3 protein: CASTPGQGSYEQYF. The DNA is TGTGCCAGCACTCCGGGACAGGGGTCCTACGAGCAGTACTTC.